The source of this T cell receptor beta chain is a study of blood T cell repertoires in COVID-19. Whole-study context: Samples came from the United States, Italy and Spain, spanning acute and convalescent COVID-19. The analysed material was cDNA or gDNA that came from T cells, B-cell-depleted T cells, or PBMCs.

As processed by the authors: Using reference gene primer amplification, nucleated cell counts were estimated. The table came from immunoSEQ multiplex PCR; TCRdb's copy has only in-frame clones and leaves some out. That table furnishes V, J and clone size, whereas the DNA furnished D and trimming. The table lists some 150,000 clones, 80% to 85% of them singletons. V dropped 5 bases and J dropped 5; count of bases not matched to a gene: 5. The CDR3 has 13 amino acids. Looked up from germline, CDR1 is MNHEY and CDR2 is SVGEGT. The clonotype comes from a woman of 80 years or more with acute or convalescent COVID-19. Material: peripheral blood. This sequence joins TRBV6-2 or TRBV6-3 and TRBJ1-1, with 7 positions matching TRBD1. The CDR3 bases are TGTGCCAGCAGTCGACAGGGATGGACTGAAGCTTTCTTT. Its protein product is CASSRQGWTEAFF.